This TCR beta chain appears in the sequencing data of a study of blood T cell repertoires in COVID-19. Sequenced by immunoSEQ multiplex PCR; TCRdb stores in-frame clones only, minus some. The data contain under 250,000 clones, 80% to 90% of them singletons. The receptor's source is a woman in her late teens or twenties in a cohort exposed to, infected with or recovered from COVID-19 (not recorded which). The sample taken for sequencing was PBMCs or T cells enriched from blood (not recorded which).

CDR3 in DNA: TGCAGCGCGCCACAGACAGAGAACACTGAAGCTTTCTTT. Protein sequence: CSAPQTENTEAFF. The genes are TRBV29-1 and TRBJ1-1; D is perhaps TRBD1 (5 bases). Per germline, CDR1 SQVTM and CDR2 ANQGSEA. Trimming took 7 bases from V and 1 from J, leaving 13 bases between them. This CDR3 is built from 13 residues.